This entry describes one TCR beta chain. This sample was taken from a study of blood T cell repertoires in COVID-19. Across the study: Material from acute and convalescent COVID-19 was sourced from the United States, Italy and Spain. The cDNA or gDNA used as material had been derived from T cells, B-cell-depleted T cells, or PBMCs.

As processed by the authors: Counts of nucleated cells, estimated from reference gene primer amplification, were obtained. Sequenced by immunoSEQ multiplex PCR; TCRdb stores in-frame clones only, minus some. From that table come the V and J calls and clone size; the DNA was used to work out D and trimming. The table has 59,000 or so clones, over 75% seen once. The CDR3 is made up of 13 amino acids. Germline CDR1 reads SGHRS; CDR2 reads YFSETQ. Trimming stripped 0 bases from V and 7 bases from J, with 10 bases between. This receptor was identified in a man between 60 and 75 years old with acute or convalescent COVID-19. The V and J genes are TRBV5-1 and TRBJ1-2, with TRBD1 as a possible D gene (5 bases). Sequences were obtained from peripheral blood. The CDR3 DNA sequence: TGCGCCAGCAGCTTGGAGGAGGGGAGTGGCTACACCTTC. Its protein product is CASSLEEGSGYTF.